Listed below are T cell receptor beta chains from one sample, sequenced in a study of blood T cells in healthy people across ages. TCRdb reprocessed the 5' RACE reads via MiXCR and lists one record per CDR3 protein. The sample lists 580,000 or so distinct CDR3 sequences; 40% to 55% were seen once. Sequencing was performed on blood. Every receptor here comes from a man older than 75 in good health. Both conserved end residues are part of each CDR3. The order of the fields is clone size, J gene, D gene, V gene, CDR3 protein, CDR3 DNA. D genes are given only for firm matches. Only some rows state a clone size, as once, few, many or a class for expanded clones.

size: .; J: TRBJ1-1; D: .; V: TRBV25-1; CDR3: CASSANTLTDMNTEAFF; DNA: TGTGCCAGCAGTGCCAACACCCTGACAGACATGAACACTGAAGCTTTCTTT
size: .; J: TRBJ2-7; D: .; V: TRBV7-2; CDR3: CASSSGLPPYEQYF; DNA: TGTGCCAGCAGCTCAGGACTTCCCCCCTACGAGCAGTACTTC
size: .; J: TRBJ2-1; D: TRBD2; V: TRBV20-1; CDR3: CSAREGAGGPNNGKFF; DNA: TGCAGTGCTAGAGAGGGAGCGGGAGGGCCGAACAATGGGAAGTTCTTC
size: many; J: TRBJ2-1; D: TRBD1; V: TRBV6-6; CDR3: CASSYAGKGATGDNEQFF; DNA: TGTGCCAGCAGTTACGCCGGAAAGGGGGCCACAGGCGACAATGAGCAGTTCTTC
size: .; J: TRBJ2-5; D: TRBD2; V: TRBV6-2/TRBV6-3; CDR3: CASSRLAGEETQYF; DNA: TGTGCCAGCAGCCGACTAGCGGGGGAAGAGACCCAGTACTTC
size: .; J: TRBJ2-1; D: TRBD1; V: TRBV18; CDR3: CASSPSMGQPYNEQFF; DNA: TGTGCCAGCTCACCATCCATGGGACAGCCATATAATGAGCAGTTCTTC
size: few; J: TRBJ2-5; D: TRBD1; V: TRBV20-1; CDR3: CSATGQAETQYF; DNA: TGCAGTGCTACGGGACAGGCTGAGACCCAGTACTTC
size: few; J: TRBJ2-4; D: .; V: TRBV5-1; CDR3: CASSLLGQLAKNIQYF; DNA: TGCGCCAGCAGCTTACTCGGACAGCTAGCCAAAAACATTCAGTACTTC
size: few; J: TRBJ2-1; D: TRBD2; V: TRBV7-9; CDR3: CASSLQGLKANEQFF; DNA: TGTGCCAGCAGCTTACAGGGACTAAAGGCCAATGAGCAGTTCTTC
size: .; J: TRBJ2-2; D: .; V: TRBV7-2; CDR3: CASSLGTAGGELFF; DNA: TGTGCCAGCAGCTTAGGGACCGCGGGCGGGGAGCTGTTTTTT
size: .; J: TRBJ2-3; D: TRBD1; V: TRBV7-3; CDR3: CASSSTGGIDTQYF; DNA: TGTGCCAGCAGCTCGACAGGGGGGATAGATACGCAGTATTTT
size: few; J: TRBJ2-5; D: .; V: TRBV7-2; CDR3: CASSLGRVTQETQYF; DNA: TGTGCCAGCAGCTTAGGTCGAGTTACCCAAGAGACCCAGTACTTC
size: .; J: TRBJ2-3; D: TRBD2; V: TRBV7-2; CDR3: CASSPGGRGDTQYF; DNA: TGTGCCAGCAGCCCGGGGGGGCGGGGAGATACGCAGTATTTT
size: once; J: TRBJ2-5; D: .; V: TRBV2; CDR3: CAGSPREETQYF; DNA: TGTGCCGGCAGTCCCCGCGAAGAGACCCAGTACTTC
size: .; J: TRBJ2-1; D: TRBD1; V: TRBV29-1; CDR3: CSVEDGTGQEQFF; DNA: TGCAGCGTTGAAGATGGGACAGGGCAGGAGCAGTTCTTC
size: .; J: TRBJ2-5; D: TRBD2; V: TRBV20-1; CDR3: CSASRLAGGQETQYF; DNA: TGCAGTGCTAGTAGACTAGCGGGGGGCCAAGAGACCCAGTACTTC
size: .; J: TRBJ2-5; D: TRBD1; V: TRBV29-1; CDR3: CSVDRGGNEQYF; DNA: TGCAGCGTTGATCGAGGGGGCAATGAGCAGTACTTC
size: many; J: TRBJ2-1; D: .; V: TRBV6-6; CDR3: CASSSGADNEQFF; DNA: TGTGCCAGCAGCTCCGGGGCCGACAATGAGCAGTTCTTC
size: .; J: TRBJ2-1; D: .; V: TRBV29-1; CDR3: CSVGNDYNEQFF; DNA: TGCAGCGTTGGAAATGATTACAATGAGCAGTTCTTC
size: few; J: TRBJ2-1; D: TRBD1; V: TRBV6-5; CDR3: CASSSAGTGVNEQFF; DNA: TGTGCCAGCAGTAGTGCCGGGACAGGGGTGAATGAGCAGTTCTTC
size: once; J: TRBJ2-1; D: TRBD2; V: TRBV5-1; CDR3: CASSLLLAGGQTRGNEQFF; DNA: TGCGCCAGCAGCTTGCTTCTAGCGGGAGGACAGACCCGGGGCAATGAGCAGTTCTTC
size: .; J: TRBJ2-7; D: TRBD2; V: TRBV30; CDR3: CAWTGLGTYEQYF; DNA: TGTGCCTGGACGGGACTAGGGACCTACGAGCAGTACTTC
size: .; J: TRBJ2-3; D: .; V: TRBV4-2; CDR3: CASSQVVAGVSDTQYF; DNA: TGTGCCAGCAGCCAAGTAGTCGCGGGTGTTTCAGATACGCAGTATTTT
size: many; J: TRBJ1-2; D: TRBD1; V: TRBV5-1; CDR3: CASSRGTGNYGYTF; DNA: TGTGCCAGCAGCAGGGGGACAGGGAACTATGGCTACACCTTC
size: few; J: TRBJ2-7; D: TRBD2; V: TRBV4-2; CDR3: CASSDVAGASYEQYF; DNA: TGTGCCAGCAGCGACGTAGCGGGGGCCTCCTACGAGCAGTACTTC
size: .; J: TRBJ2-1; D: .; V: TRBV7-3; CDR3: CASSASEAPAFNEQFF; DNA: TGTGCCAGCAGCGCATCCGAGGCACCAGCTTTTAATGAGCAGTTCTTC
size: few; J: TRBJ2-3; D: TRBD2; V: TRBV9; CDR3: CASSALAGTTDTQYF; DNA: TGTGCCAGCAGCGCACTAGCGGGTACCACAGATACGCAGTATTTT
size: .; J: TRBJ2-4; D: TRBD2; V: TRBV20-1; CDR3: CSAAGRKNIQYF; DNA: TGCAGTGCAGCGGGACGCAAAAACATTCAGTACTTC
size: few; J: TRBJ2-3; D: TRBD1; V: TRBV7-8; CDR3: CASSHPPTGEGGDTQYF; DNA: TGTGCCAGCAGCCACCCTCCGACAGGGGAAGGGGGAGATACGCAGTATTTT
size: few; J: TRBJ2-1; D: TRBD2; V: TRBV29-1; CDR3: CSLQGLAGLSYNEQFF; DNA: TGCAGCCTCCAGGGACTAGCGGGACTATCCTACAATGAGCAGTTCTTC
size: .; J: TRBJ2-7; D: .; V: TRBV11-2; CDR3: CASSLEFAEQYF; DNA: TGTGCCAGCAGCTTAGAATTCGCTGAGCAGTACTTC
size: .; J: TRBJ1-2; D: .; V: TRBV12-3/TRBV12-4; CDR3: CASSFASGNYGYTF; DNA: TGTGCCAGCAGTTTCGCTTCGGGCAACTATGGCTACACCTTC
size: .; J: TRBJ1-6; D: .; V: TRBV4-1; CDR3: CASSRGRDPGNSPLHF; DNA: TGCGCCAGCAGCCGAGGGAGGGACCCCGGTAATTCACCCCTCCACTTT
size: .; J: TRBJ1-6; D: TRBD1; V: TRBV5-4; CDR3: CASRQGIVSPLHF; DNA: TGTGCCAGCAGACAGGGGATCGTTTCACCCCTCCACTTT
size: many; J: TRBJ2-7; D: TRBD2; V: TRBV6-6; CDR3: CASSASGRGEQYF; DNA: TGTGCCAGCAGTGCTAGCGGGAGAGGCGAGCAGTACTTC
size: .; J: TRBJ1-5; D: TRBD1; V: TRBV2; CDR3: CASRNRGGQPQHF; DNA: TGTGCCAGCAGGAACAGGGGGGGTCAGCCCCAGCATTTT
size: .; J: TRBJ2-5; D: .; V: TRBV20-1; CDR3: CSARDGGKETQYF; DNA: TGCAGTGCTAGAGATGGGGGAAAAGAGACCCAGTACTTC
size: few; J: TRBJ2-7; D: TRBD1; V: TRBV20-1; CDR3: CSAYPPGQGSYEQYF; DNA: TGCAGTGCTTACCCACCGGGACAGGGGTCCTACGAGCAGTACTTC
size: .; J: TRBJ2-3; D: TRBD2; V: TRBV9; CDR3: CASSADSGRYTDTQYF; DNA: TGTGCCAGCAGCGCAGATAGCGGGAGGTACACAGATACGCAGTATTTT
size: .; J: TRBJ1-2; D: .; V: TRBV3-1; CDR3: CASSRGRPYGYTF; DNA: TGTGCCAGCAGCCGCGGGCGTCCCTATGGCTACACCTTC
size: .; J: TRBJ2-5; D: .; V: TRBV12-3/TRBV12-4; CDR3: CASSPYREAETQYF; DNA: TGTGCCAGCAGTCCTTACAGGGAGGCGGAGACCCAGTACTTC
size: few; J: TRBJ2-7; D: .; V: TRBV29-1; CDR3: CSVTDSALDGGYEQYF; DNA: TGCAGCGTCACCGATTCTGCCTTGGACGGAGGCTACGAGCAGTACTTC
size: once; J: TRBJ2-1; D: .; V: TRBV14; CDR3: CASSPHPGGTEQFF; DNA: TGTGCCAGCAGCCCACATCCTGGCGGGACCGAGCAGTTCTTC
size: few; J: TRBJ2-3; D: TRBD2; V: TRBV29-1; CDR3: CSVAGTSGGSHRYF; DNA: TGCAGCGTTGCCGGGACTAGCGGGGGGAGCCACCGGTATTTT
size: .; J: TRBJ2-7; D: .; V: TRBV27; CDR3: CASSLWSGNGQYF; DNA: TGTGCCAGCAGTTTATGGTCGGGGAACGGGCAGTACTTC
size: once; J: TRBJ2-1; D: .; V: TRBV6-2/TRBV6-3; CDR3: CASRSSGEQFF; DNA: TGTGCCAGCAGATCCAGTGGTGAGCAGTTCTTC